This TCR beta chain came from a study of blood T cell repertoires in COVID-19. This clone was observed a single time. Sequencing was performed with immunoSEQ multiplex PCR; in TCRdb, only in-frame clones are kept and a portion is missing. The top ten clones hold approximately 34% of a sample with roughly 90,000 clones, approximately 88% of them seen once. CDR3 length: 14 amino acids. Germline-derived CDR1 and CDR2 are SGHDT and YYEEEE. Trimming shortened V by 0 bases and J by 6 bases, and 10 bases separated the two germline ends. Sequencing was done on a sample of peripheral blood. The clonotype comes from an elderly woman with active or convalescent COVID-19. The gene calls are TRBV5-6 and TRBJ2-4; D not certain. The CDR3 sequence: CASSLGQATNIQYF. The CDR3 coding sequence is TGTGCCAGCAGCTTGGGCCAGGCGACAAACATTCAGTACTTC.